This record looks at one T cell receptor beta chain sequence and its context. Its target is unknown. MiXCR, run by TCRdb on the reads, gives a single entry per CDR3 protein. Found here are fewer than 200,000 distinct CDR3 sequences, about 20% of them singletons; the top ten hold around a quarter. V lost 3 bases and J 0 bases, leaving 6 bases between the germline ends. The CDR3 is 14 amino acids. This sample is drawn from a study of T cell repertoires in cytomegalovirus infection. Study-wide findings and caveats: Totalled public TCR beta family frequency picked out people who carried CMV plus the relevant HLA.

Specimen: CD8+ T cells from cultured PBMCs, collected from culture after CMV antigen stimulation. The rearrangement joins TRBV12-3 or TRBV12-4 to TRBJ1-3; D is uncertain. The TCR sequence derives from a human donor in good health (CMV status not recorded). Some clones in this sample may be carry-over from other donors' samples. The CDR3 sequence is CASSFPRSGNTIYF. The DNA for the CDR3 is TGTGCCAGCAGTTTTCCCCGCTCTGGAAACACCATATATTTT.